The 26 T cell receptor beta chains given below trace back to one sample, sequenced in a study of blood T cell repertoires in COVID-19. Clones were sequenced by immunoSEQ multiplex PCR, and TCRdb holds only the in-frame ones, with some missing. Of hundreds of thousands of clones listed, around 91% are singletons. Sequenced input: peripheral blood. Receptors originate from a woman younger than 35 who had recovered from COVID-19.

This chain connects TRBV23-1 to TRBJ1-4; D is unresolved. TRBV23-1 is labeled an ORF, and its function is uncertain. CDR3 length: 15 amino acids. V lost 1 base, J lost 7 bases, and 13 bases lay in between. The CDR3 nucleotides are TGCGCCAGCAGTCAATATCGGGTCTGGAGTGAAAAACTGTTTTTT. This sequence encodes CASSQYRVWSEKLFF.

The J gene is TRBJ2-1, the V gene TRBV4-1; perhaps TRBD2 as D (6 bases). In germline, CDR1 is MGHRA, CDR2 YSYEKL. V lost 2 bases and J lost 6, with 17 bases in between. The CDR3 spans 16 residues. The CDR3 DNA reads as TGCGCCAGCAGCCAAACCCGACTAGTTGCCGGCAATGAGCAGTTCTTC. Amino acid sequence: CASSQTRLVAGNEQFF.

The chain couples TRBV7-9 to TRBJ1-1, with D uncertain. CDR1 and CDR2 (germline): SEHNR, FQNEAQ (reference sequence). The CDR3 loop spans 16 amino acids. V was clipped by 1 base and J by 0 bases, with 12 bases between them. The CDR3 loop is CASSLGEVLLNTEAFF. The CDR3 nucleotides are TGTGCCAGCAGCTTAGGGGAGGTGCTACTGAACACTGAAGCTTTCTTT.

The chain joins TRBV12-5 to TRBJ2-1, with TRBD2 identical over 12 bases. Per the germline V gene, CDR1 is LGHNT and CDR2 is FRNRAP. The CDR3 sequence is 15 residues long. Trimming took 5 bases from V and 9 from J; bases not matched to a gene: 8. Here the CDR3 reads CASGNRLAGDTEQFF. Here the CDR3 DNA reads TGTGCTAGTGGTAACCGACTAGCGGGGGACACTGAGCAGTTCTTC.

V usage is TRBV5-4 and J usage is TRBJ1-1; 9 bases match TRBD1. Germline V gene data show CDR1 as SGHNT and CDR2 as YYREEE (reference sequence). This CDR3 is 15 amino acids long. Trimming removed 3 bases from V and 1 base from J; junction bases left unmatched: 4. The CDR3 bases are TGTGCCAGCAGCTCCCCGGACAGGGGGAACACTGAAGCTTTCTTT. Translated, it gives CASSSPDRGNTEAFF.

The gene calls are TRBV4-3 and TRBJ2-1, with D perhaps matching TRBD2 (6 bases). CDR3 length: 16 amino acids. V was cut by 0 bases and J by 0 bases, with 9 bases left in between. From germline, CDR1 is LGHNA and CDR2 YSLEER. This CDR3 reads CASSQDTGSSYNEQFF. The CDR3 DNA reads as TGCGCCAGCAGCCAAGACACCGGGAGCTCCTACAATGAGCAGTTCTTC.

The gene calls are TRBV5-1 and TRBJ2-3, with D perhaps matching TRBD1 (5 bases). There are 15 residues in the CDR3. V dropped 7 bases and J dropped 4 bases, with 19 bases sitting between them. Germline V CDR1 and CDR2: SGHRS, YFSETQ. CDR3 coding DNA: TGCGCCAGCGCGCAGGCTTCCAGGGCGGCAGATACGCAGTATTTT. Its protein is CASAQASRAADTQYF.

This rearrangement joins TRBV6-2 or TRBV6-3 to TRBJ2-7; TRBD1 might be the D (6 bases). The V gene's germline CDR1 is MNHEY and CDR2 SVGEGT. CDR3 length: 13 amino acids. V was cut by 3 bases and J by 4 bases, with 10 bases left in between. CDR3 DNA sequence: TGTGCCAGCAGTTATTTAAGGGGGTACGAGCAGTACGTC. It yields the protein CASSYLRGYEQYV.

The rearrangement uses TRBV30 and TRBJ2-1; D is perhaps TRBD2 (6 bases). Per germline, CDR1 GTSNPN and CDR2 SVGIG (reference sequence). With 1 base removed from V and 4 bases from J, the gap between germline ends came to 14 bases. The CDR3 is made up of 15 amino acids. The CDR3 DNA follows: TGTGCCTGGAGTGGAGGTGCGGGAAGATACAATGAGCAGTTCTTC. It encodes CAWSGGAGRYNEQFF.

The CDR3 spells CASSVAGGGFSDTQYF. CDR3 in DNA: TGTGCCAGCAGCGTAGCGGGAGGGGGTTTTTCGGATACGCAGTATTTT. The chain is built from TRBV5-6 and TRBJ2-3, with TRBD2 matching over 11 bases. V dropped 4 bases and J dropped 6; count of bases not matched to a gene: 10. The germline V gene encodes CDR1 SGHDT and CDR2 YYEEEE. This CDR3 is built from 16 residues.

The V call is TRBV11-3, the J call TRBJ2-5; 13 positions match TRBD2. This CDR3 has 17 residues. CDR1 is SGHNT, CDR2 YENEEA, per germline. With 5 bases clipped from V and 5 bases from J, the junction kept 11 bases outside the gene matches. The CDR3 DNA reads as TGTGCCAGCAGCCAGAGACTAGCGGGAGGTCCAGGGGAGACCCAGTACTTC. Amino acid sequence: CASSQRLAGGPGETQYF.

The chain couples TRBV28 to TRBJ2-3, with 7 bases that match TRBD1. Germline CDR1 MDHEN, CDR2 SYDVKM. Trimming took 7 bases from V and 3 from J; bases not matched to a gene: 13. This CDR3 has 16 amino acids. The CDR3 coding sequence is TGTGCCAGCATGTCAAGGGGGCGTTTTGGGACAGATACGCAGTATTTT. Encoded protein: CASMSRGRFGTDTQYF.

The chain recombines TRBV27 with TRBJ1-2; the match to TRBD1 covers 8 bases. J was trimmed by 7 bases and V by 1 base; bases with no gene match: 11. Germline V gene data show CDR1 as MNHEY and CDR2 as SMNVEV (reference sequence). The CDR3 is made up of 16 amino acids. The CDR3 region has the DNA TGTGCCAGCAGTTTATTACCAGCGACAGGGGCGCGTGGCTACACCTTC. This translates into CASSLLPATGARGYTF.

V is TRBV11-2 and J is TRBJ1-1; D unresolved. The ends were cut back, 1 base at V and 3 bases at J, with 15 bases in the middle. The CDR3 runs 16 residues. Germline lookup yields CDR1 SGHAT and CDR2 FQNNGV. The CDR3 DNA reads TGTGCCAGCAGCTTAGGGGGTCGGACGAGGGACACTGAAGCTTTCTTT. The encoded protein is CASSLGGRTRDTEAFF.

V and J are TRBV5-6 and TRBJ1-1, with D unclear. The CDR3 runs 14 residues. Trimming removed 0 bases at V and 4 bases at J, with 10 bases between. Germline V gives CDR1 SGHDT, CDR2 YYEEEE. CDR3 sequence: CASSLDPRSTEAFF. CDR3 DNA sequence: TGTGCCAGCAGCTTGGACCCAAGGAGCACTGAAGCTTTCTTT.

This clone has only a few counts. The rearrangement joins TRBV10-1 to TRBJ2-3; tentative D call: TRBD1 (6 bases). Per the germline V gene, CDR1 is WNHNN and CDR2 is SYGVQD (reference sequence). The CDR3 totals 13 residues. Trimming cost V 3 bases and J 6 bases, with 10 bases left between them. CDR3 sequence (DNA): TGCGCCAGCAGTGATTCAGGGGCCGATACGCAGTATTTT. Translating gives CASSDSGADTQYF.

The gene calls are TRBV18 and TRBJ2-3, with D tentatively TRBD1 (7 bases). In germline, CDR1 is KGHSH, CDR2 LQKENI. Trimming cost V 0 bases and J 4 bases, with 17 bases left between them. The CDR3 runs 17 residues. CDR3 amino acids: CASSPPLSRGDPDTQYF. In nucleotides, the CDR3 is TGTGCCAGCTCACCACCGCTCAGCAGGGGGGACCCAGATACGCAGTATTTT.

There are a few counts of this clone. Here the CDR3 DNA reads TGTGCCAGCTCAACGACAGGGGGCCATAGCAATCAGCCCCAGCATTTT. As protein: CASSTTGGHSNQPQHF. This chain uses TRBV2 with TRBJ1-5, with 10 positions matching TRBD1. The V segment lost 8 bases and the J segment 0 bases; nucleotides outside the gene matches: 7. This CDR3 is 16 amino acids long. Germline CDR1 SNHLY, CDR2 FYNNEI.

The chain recombines TRBV2 with TRBJ1-4; 7 bases agree with TRBD1. CDR1 and CDR2 (germline): SNHLY, FYNNEI. V lost 6 bases to trimming and J lost 4 bases; unmatched junction nucleotides: 5. This CDR3 region has 14 residues. The CDR3: CASSFDRVNEKLFF. In DNA form, the CDR3 reads TGTGCCAGCAGCTTCGACAGGGTTAATGAAAAACTGTTTTTT.

CDR3 region: CASSPPQTGTDTQYF. The CDR3 bases are TGTGCCAGCAGTCCTCCCCAGACTGGGACAGATACGCAGTATTTT. The genes are TRBV6-5 and TRBJ2-3; D uncertain. Germline V gives CDR1 MNHEY, CDR2 SVGAGI. The V and J ends lost 5 bases and 3 bases respectively, with 15 bases between them. The CDR3 loop spans 15 amino acids.

The chain is built from TRBV10-2 and TRBJ2-2, with 9 positions matching TRBD1. With 2 bases clipped from V and 7 bases from J, the junction kept 5 bases outside the gene matches. This CDR3 comprises 15 residues. Germline assignment: CDR1 WSHSY and CDR2 SAAADI. The CDR3 nucleotides are TGCGCCAGCAGTGAGAAGGGACAGGGCGGCGGGGAGCTGTTTTTT. Its translation is CASSEKGQGGGELFF.

V is TRBV6-1 and J is TRBJ2-2; D may be TRBD2 (6 bases). Germline loops: CDR1 MNHNS, CDR2 SASEGT. The CDR3 is 16 amino acids. V shed 3 bases and J shed 4 bases, with 15 bases lying between them. The DNA of the CDR3 is TGTGCCAGCAGTGACCACCTAGGGAGGAGCACCGGGGAGCTGTTTTTT. It is translated as CASSDHLGRSTGELFF.

V and J are TRBV4-3 and TRBJ1-3; weak D call: TRBD1 (5 bases). This CDR3 spans 17 amino acids. V shed 0 bases and J shed 0 bases, with 12 bases lying between them. The germline V gene encodes CDR1 LGHNA and CDR2 YSLEER. The CDR3 DNA reads TGCGCCAGCAGCCAAGAGGCCCGGACAATCTCTGGAAACACCATATATTTT. Translation gives CASSQEARTISGNTIYF.

The chain is built from TRBV19 and TRBJ1-2; TRBD1 is a possible D gene (5 bases). CDR1 is LNHDA, CDR2 SQIVND, per germline (reference sequence). The CDR3 has 15 amino acids. The ends were cut back, 4 bases at V and 2 bases at J, with 14 bases in the middle. CDR3 protein: CASSTRGLENYGYTF. CDR3 DNA sequence: TGTGCCAGTAGTACTAGGGGATTAGAAAACTATGGCTACACCTTC.

This chain uses TRBV7-9 with TRBJ2-3; 13 bases match TRBD2. CDR1 is SEHNR, CDR2 FQNEAQ, per germline (reference sequence). This CDR3 comprises 17 residues. V lost 1 base and J lost 4; bases outside the gene matches: 5. CDR3: CASSLVGGLAGADTQYF. Here the CDR3 DNA reads TGTGCCAGCAGCTTAGTGGGCGGACTAGCGGGAGCAGATACGCAGTATTTT.

The J gene is TRBJ2-1, the V gene TRBV19; 9 nucleotides match TRBD1. V lost 3 bases, J lost 0 bases, and 3 bases stayed unmatched. The germline gives CDR1 LNHDA, CDR2 SQIVND (reference sequence). The CDR3 is 16 residues long. Here the CDR3 reads CASSILQGASYNEQFF. In DNA, the CDR3 is TGTGCCAGTAGTATCTTACAGGGGGCCTCCTACAATGAGCAGTTCTTC.